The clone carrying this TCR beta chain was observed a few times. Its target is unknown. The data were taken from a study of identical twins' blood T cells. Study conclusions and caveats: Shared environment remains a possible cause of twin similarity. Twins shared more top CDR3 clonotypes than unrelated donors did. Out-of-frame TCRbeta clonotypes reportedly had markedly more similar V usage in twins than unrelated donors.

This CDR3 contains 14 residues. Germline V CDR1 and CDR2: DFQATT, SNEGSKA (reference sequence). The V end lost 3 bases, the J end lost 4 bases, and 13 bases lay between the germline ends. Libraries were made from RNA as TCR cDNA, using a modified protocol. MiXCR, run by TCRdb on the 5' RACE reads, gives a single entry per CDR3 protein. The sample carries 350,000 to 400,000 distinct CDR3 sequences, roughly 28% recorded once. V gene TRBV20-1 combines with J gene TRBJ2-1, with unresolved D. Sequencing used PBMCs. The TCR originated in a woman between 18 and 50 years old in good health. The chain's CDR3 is CSASVELEYNEQFF. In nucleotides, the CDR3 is TGCAGTGCTAGCGTGGAGTTGGAGTACAATGAGCAGTTCTTC.